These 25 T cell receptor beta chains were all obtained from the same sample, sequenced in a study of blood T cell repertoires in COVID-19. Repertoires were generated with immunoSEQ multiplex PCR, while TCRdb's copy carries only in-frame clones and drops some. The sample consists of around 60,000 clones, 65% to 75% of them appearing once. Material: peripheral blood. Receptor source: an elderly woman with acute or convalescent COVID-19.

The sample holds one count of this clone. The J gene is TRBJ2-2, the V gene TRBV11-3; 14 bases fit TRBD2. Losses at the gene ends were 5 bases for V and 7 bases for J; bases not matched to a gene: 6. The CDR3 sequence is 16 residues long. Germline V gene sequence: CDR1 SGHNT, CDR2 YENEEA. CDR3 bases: TGTGCCAGCAGCCCGGGACTAGCGGGAGCTCTCGGGGAGCTGTTTTTT. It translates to CASSPGLAGALGELFF.

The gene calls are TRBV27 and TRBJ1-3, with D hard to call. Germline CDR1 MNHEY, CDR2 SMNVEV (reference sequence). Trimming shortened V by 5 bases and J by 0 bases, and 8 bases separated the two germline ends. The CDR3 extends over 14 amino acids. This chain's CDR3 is CASSPAGSGNTIYF. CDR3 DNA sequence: TGTGCCAGCAGTCCAGCGGGCTCTGGAAACACCATATATTTT.

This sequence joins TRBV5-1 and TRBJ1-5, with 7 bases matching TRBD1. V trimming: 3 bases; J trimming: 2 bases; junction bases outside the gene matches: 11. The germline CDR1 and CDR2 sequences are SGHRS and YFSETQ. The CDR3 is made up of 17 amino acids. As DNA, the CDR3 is TGCGCCAGCAGCTCTGAGGGGGCGCGCTCCGGCAATCAGCCCCAGCATTTT. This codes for CASSSEGARSGNQPQHF.

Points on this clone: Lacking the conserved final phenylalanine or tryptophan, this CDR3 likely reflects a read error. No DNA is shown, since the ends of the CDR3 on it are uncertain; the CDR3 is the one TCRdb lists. This CDR3 is CASSQDCLGV. The gene calls are TRBV4-2 and TRBJ2-3; TRBD2, the table's D call, lacks a check against the DNA. Counting both end residues, the CDR3 totals 10 amino acids. The germline CDR1 and CDR2 sequences are LGHNA and YNFKEQ.

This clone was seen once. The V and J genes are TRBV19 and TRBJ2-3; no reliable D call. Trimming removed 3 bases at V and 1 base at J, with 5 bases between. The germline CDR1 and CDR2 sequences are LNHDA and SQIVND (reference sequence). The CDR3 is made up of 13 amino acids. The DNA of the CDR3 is TGTGCCAGTAGTATGGCCCGCACAGATACGCAGTATTTT. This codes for CASSMARTDTQYF.

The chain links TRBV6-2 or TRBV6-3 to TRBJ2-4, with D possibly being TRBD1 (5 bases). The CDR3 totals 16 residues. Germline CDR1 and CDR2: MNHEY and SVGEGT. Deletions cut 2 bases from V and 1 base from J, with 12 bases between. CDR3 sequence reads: CASSYIGVGAKNIQYF. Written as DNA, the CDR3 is TGTGCCAGCAGTTACATAGGGGTCGGGGCCAAAAACATTCAGTACTTC.

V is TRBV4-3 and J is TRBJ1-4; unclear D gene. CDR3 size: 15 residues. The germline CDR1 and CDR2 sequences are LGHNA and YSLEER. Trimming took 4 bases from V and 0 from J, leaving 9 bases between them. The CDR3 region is CASSRLGATNEKLFF. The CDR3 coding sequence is TGCGCCAGCAGCCGCCTCGGAGCAACTAATGAAAAACTGTTTTTT.

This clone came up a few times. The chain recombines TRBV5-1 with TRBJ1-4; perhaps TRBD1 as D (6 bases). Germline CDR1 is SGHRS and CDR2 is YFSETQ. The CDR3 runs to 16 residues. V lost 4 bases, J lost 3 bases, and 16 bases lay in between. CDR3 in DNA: TGCGCCAGCAGCCCGGAAGCGGGGGGCTCTAATGAAAAACTGTTTTTT. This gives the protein CASSPEAGGSNEKLFF.

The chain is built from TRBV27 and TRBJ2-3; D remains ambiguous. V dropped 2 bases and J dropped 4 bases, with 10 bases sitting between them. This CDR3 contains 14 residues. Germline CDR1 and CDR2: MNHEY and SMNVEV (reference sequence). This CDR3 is CASSLTKASDTQYF. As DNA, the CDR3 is TGTGCCAGCAGTTTAACTAAGGCCTCAGATACGCAGTATTTT.

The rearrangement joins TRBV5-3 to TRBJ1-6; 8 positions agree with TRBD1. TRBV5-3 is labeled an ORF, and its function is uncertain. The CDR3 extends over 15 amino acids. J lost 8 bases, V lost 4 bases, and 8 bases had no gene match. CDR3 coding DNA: TGTGCCAGAAGCCCGAGATCAGGGGGCGATTCACCCCTCCACTTT. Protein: CARSPRSGGDSPLHF.

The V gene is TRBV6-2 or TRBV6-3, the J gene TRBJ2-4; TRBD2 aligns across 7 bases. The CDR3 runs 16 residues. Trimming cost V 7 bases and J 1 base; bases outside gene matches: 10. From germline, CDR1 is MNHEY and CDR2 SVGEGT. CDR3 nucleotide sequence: TGTGCCAGCACCCCACGGGGGGACTTGGCCAAAAACATTCAGTACTTC. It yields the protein CASTPRGDLAKNIQYF.

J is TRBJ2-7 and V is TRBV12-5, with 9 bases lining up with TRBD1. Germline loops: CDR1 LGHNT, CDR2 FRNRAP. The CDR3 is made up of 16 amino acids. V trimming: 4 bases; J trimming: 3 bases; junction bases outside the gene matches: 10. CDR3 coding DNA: TGTGCTAGTGGTTATACCGGGACAGGGTTTGACTACGAGCAGTACTTC. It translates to CASGYTGTGFDYEQYF. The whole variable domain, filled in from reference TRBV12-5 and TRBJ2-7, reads DARVTQTPRHKVTEMGQEVTMRCQPILGHNTVFWYRQTMMQGLELLAYFRNRAPLDDSGMPKDRFSAEMPDATLATLKIQPSEPRDSAVYFCASGYTGTGFDYEQYFGPGTRLTVT.

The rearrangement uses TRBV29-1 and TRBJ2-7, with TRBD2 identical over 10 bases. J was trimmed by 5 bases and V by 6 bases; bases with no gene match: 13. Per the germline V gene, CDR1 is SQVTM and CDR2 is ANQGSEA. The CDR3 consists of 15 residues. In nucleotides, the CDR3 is TGCAGCGTCCGACCCTCTAGCGGGAGACTCCACGAGCAGTACTTC. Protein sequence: CSVRPSSGRLHEQYF.

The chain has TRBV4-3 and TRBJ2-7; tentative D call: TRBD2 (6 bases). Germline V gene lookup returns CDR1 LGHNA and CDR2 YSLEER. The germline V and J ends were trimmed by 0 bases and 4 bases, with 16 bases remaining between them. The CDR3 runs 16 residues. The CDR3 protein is CASSQDYGVAGYEQYF. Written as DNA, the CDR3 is TGCGCCAGCAGCCAAGATTATGGTGTGGCGGGGTACGAGCAGTACTTC.

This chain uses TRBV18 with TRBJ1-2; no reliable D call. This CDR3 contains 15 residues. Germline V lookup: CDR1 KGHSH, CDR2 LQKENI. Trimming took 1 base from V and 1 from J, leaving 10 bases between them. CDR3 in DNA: TGTGCCAGCTCACCACTGGAGGGATTTAACTATGGCTACACCTTC. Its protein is CASSPLEGFNYGYTF.

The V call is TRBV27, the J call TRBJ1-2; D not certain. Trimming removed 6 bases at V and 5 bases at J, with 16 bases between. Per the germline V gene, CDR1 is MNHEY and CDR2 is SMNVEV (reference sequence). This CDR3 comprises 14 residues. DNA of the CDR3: TGTGCCAGCAGCCTCTCGAGGGTTGGGTATGGCTACACCTTC. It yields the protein CASSLSRVGYGYTF.

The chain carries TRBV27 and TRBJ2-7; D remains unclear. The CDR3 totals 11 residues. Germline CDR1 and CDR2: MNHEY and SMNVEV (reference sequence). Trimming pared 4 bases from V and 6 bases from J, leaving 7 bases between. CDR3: CASSSNFEQYF. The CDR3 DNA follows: TGTGCCAGCAGTTCAAATTTCGAGCAGTACTTC.

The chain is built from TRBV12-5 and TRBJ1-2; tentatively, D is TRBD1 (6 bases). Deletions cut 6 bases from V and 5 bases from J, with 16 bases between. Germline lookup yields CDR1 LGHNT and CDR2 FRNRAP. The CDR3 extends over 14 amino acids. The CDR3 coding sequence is TGTGCTAGTGGCTCCGAGACAGGACCTTATGGCTACACCTTC. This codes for CASGSETGPYGYTF.

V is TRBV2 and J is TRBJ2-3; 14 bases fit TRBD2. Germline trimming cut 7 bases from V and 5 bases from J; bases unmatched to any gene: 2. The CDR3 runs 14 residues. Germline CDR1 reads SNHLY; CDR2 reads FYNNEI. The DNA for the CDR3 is TGTGCCAGCACCGGACTAGCGGGAGGAGATACGCAGTATTTT. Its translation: CASTGLAGGDTQYF. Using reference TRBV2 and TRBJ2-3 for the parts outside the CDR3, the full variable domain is EPEVTQTPSHQVTQMGQEVILRCVPISNHLYFYWYRQILGQKVEFLVSFYNNEISEKSEIFDDQFSVERPDGSNFTLKIRSTKLEDSAMYFCASTGLAGGDTQYFGPGTRLTVL.

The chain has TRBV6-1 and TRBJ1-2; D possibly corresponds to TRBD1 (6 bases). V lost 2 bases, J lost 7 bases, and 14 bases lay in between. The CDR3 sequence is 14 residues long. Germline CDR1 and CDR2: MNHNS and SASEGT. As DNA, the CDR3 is TGTGCCAGCAGTGAATTGCGGGGGCAAGGTGGCTACACCTTC. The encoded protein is CASSELRGQGGYTF.

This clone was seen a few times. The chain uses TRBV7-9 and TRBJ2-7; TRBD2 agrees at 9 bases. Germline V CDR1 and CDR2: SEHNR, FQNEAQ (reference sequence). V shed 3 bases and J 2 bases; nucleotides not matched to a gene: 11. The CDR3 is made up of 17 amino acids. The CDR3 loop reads CASSFNPGTSQTYEQYF. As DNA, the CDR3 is TGTGCCAGCAGCTTCAATCCCGGGACTAGCCAAACCTACGAGCAGTACTTC.

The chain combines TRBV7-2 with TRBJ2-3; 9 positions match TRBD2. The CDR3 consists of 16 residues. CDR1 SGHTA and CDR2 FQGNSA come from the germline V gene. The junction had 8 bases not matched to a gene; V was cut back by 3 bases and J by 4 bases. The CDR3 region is CASSLASGNFPDTQYF. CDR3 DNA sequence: TGTGCCAGCAGCTTGGCTAGCGGGAATTTCCCAGATACGCAGTATTTT. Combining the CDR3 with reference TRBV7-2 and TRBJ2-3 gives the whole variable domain GAGVSQSPSNKVTEKGKDVELRCDPISGHTALYWYRQSLGQGLEFLIYFQGNSAPDKSGLPSDRFSAERTGGSVSTLTIQRTQQEDSAVYLCASSLASGNFPDTQYFGPGTRLTVL.

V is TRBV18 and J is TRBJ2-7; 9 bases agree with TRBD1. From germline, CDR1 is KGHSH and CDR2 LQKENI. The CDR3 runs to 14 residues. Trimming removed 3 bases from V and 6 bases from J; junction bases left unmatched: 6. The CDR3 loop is CASSPVGTGTEQYF. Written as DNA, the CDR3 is TGTGCCAGCTCACCGGTGGGGACAGGGACCGAGCAGTACTTC. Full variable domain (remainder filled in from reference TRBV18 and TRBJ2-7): NAGVMQNPRHLVRRRGQEARLRCSPMKGHSHVYWYRQLPEEGLKFMVYLQKENIIDESGMPKERFSAEFPKEGPSILRIQQVVRGDSAAYFCASSPVGTGTEQYFGPGTRLTVT.

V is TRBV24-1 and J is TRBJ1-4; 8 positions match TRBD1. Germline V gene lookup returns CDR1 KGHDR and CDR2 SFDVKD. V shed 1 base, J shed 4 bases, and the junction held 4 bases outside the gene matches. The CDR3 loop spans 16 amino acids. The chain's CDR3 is CATSDFTGGDNEKLFF. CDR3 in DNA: TGTGCCACCAGTGATTTTACAGGGGGAGATAATGAAAAACTGTTTTTT.

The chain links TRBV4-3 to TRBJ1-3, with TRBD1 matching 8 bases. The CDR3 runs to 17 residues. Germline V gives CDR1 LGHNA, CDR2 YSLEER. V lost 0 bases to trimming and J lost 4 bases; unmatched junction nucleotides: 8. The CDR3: CASSQDETGVAGNTIYF. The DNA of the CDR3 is TGCGCCAGCAGCCAAGACGAGACAGGGGTAGCGGGAAACACCATATATTTT.